This TCR beta chain emerged from a study of response to subunit inactivated influenza vaccine. Study findings and constraints: Authors proposed each seasonal influenza vaccination draws in few new T cells.

Trimming cost V 2 bases and J 8 bases; bases outside gene matches: 9. Germline V lookup: CDR1 MNHEY, CDR2 SVGEGT. This CDR3 region has 17 residues. MiXCR, applied by TCRdb to the RT-PCR reads, yields one record per CDR3 protein. The sample lists around 520,000 distinct CDR3 sequences; about an eighth were seen once. Comments on this clonotype: Its cognate antigen is unknown.

The clonotype originates from a man aged 50 or older who received an inactivated influenza vaccine. V usage is TRBV6-2 or TRBV6-3 and J usage is TRBJ1-6; 10 bases map to TRBD1. Source: PBMCs from blood, taken on the day of vaccination. CDR3 in DNA: TGTGCCAGCAGTTACAGACTCACCGGGACAGGGGATTCACCCCTCCACTTT. It is translated as CASSYRLTGTGDSPLHF.